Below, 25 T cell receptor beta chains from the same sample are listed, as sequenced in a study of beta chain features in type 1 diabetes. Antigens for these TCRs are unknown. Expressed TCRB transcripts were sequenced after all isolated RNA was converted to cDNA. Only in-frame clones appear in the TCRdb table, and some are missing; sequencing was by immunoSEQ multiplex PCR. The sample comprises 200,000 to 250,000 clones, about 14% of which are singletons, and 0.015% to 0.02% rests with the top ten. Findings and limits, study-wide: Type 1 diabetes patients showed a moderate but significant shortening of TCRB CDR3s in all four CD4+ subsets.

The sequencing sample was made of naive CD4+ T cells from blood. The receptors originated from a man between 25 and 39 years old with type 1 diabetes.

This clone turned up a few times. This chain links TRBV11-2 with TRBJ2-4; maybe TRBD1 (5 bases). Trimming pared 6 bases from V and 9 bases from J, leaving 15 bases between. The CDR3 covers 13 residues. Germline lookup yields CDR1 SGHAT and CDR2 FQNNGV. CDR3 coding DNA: TGTGCCAGCAGACGTATAGGGGATGGCATTCAGTACTTC. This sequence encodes CASRRIGDGIQYF. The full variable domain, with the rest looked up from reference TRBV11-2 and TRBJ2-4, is EAGVAQSPRYKIIEKRQSVAFWCNPISGHATLYWYQQILGQGPKLLIQFQNNGVVDDSQLPKDRFSAERLKGVDSTLKIQPAKLEDSAVYLCASRRIGDGIQYFGAGTRLSVL.

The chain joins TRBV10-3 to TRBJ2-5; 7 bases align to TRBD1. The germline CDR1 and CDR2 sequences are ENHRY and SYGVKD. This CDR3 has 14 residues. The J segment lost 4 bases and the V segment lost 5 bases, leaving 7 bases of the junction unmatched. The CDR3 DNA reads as TGTGCCATCAGTCCTACAGGGGTGGGAGAGACCCAGTACTTC. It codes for CAISPTGVGETQYF.

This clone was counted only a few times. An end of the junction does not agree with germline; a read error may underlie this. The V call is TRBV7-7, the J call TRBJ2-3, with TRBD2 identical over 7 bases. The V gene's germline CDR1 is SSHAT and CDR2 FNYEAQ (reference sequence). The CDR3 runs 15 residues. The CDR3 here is CASSLAGTLTDTQYF. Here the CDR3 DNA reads TGTGCTAGCAGCTTAGCGGGCACCCTCACAGATACGCAGTATTTT. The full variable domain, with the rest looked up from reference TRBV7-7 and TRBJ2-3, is GAGVSQSPRYKVTKRGQDVTLRCDPISSHATLYWYQQALGQGPEFLTYFNYEAQPDKSGLPSDRFSAERPEGSISTLTIQRTEQRDSAMYRCASSLAGTLTDTQYFGPGTRLTVL.

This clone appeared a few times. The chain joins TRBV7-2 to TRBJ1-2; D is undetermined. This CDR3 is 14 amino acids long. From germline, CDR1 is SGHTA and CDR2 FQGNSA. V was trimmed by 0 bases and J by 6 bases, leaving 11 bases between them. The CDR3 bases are TGTGCCAGCAGCTTAGCGCAGAGGATCGATGGCTACACCTTC. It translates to CASSLAQRIDGYTF. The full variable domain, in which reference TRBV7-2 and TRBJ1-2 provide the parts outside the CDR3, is GAGVSQSPSNKVTEKGKDVELRCDPISGHTALYWYRQSLGQGLEFLIYFQGNSAPDKSGLPSDRFSAERTGGSVSTLTIQRTQQEDSAVYLCASSLAQRIDGYTFGSGTRLTVV.

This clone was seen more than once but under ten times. In DNA form, the CDR3 reads TGTGCCAGCTCACCAGGGTGGGGCTCATCAGGAGAGCAGTACTTC. Protein: CASSPGWGSSGEQYF. This chain links TRBV18 with TRBJ2-7; maybe TRBD1 (5 bases). The germline V gene encodes CDR1 KGHSH and CDR2 LQKENI. The V end was cut by 2 bases, the J end by 7 bases, with 18 bases between. This CDR3 is 15 amino acids long.

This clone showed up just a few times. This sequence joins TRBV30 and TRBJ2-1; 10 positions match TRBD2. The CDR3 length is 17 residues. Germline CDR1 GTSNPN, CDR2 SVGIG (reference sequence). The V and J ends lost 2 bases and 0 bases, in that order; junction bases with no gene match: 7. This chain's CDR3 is CAWSQNSGRPSYNEQFF. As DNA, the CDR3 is TGTGCCTGGAGTCAAAATAGCGGGAGGCCCTCCTACAATGAGCAGTTCTTC.

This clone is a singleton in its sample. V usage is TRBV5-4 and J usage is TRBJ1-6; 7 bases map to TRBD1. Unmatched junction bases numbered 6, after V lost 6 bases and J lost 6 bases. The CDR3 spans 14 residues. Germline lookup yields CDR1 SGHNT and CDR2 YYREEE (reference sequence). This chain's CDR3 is CASTAGQLNSPLHF. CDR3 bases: TGTGCCAGCACCGCGGGACAGCTTAATTCACCCCTCCACTTT. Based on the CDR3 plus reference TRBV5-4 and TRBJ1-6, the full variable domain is ETGVTQSPTHLIKTRGQQVTLRCSSQSGHNTVSWYQQALGQGPQFIFQYYREEENGRGNFPPRFSGLQFPNYSSELNVNALELDDSALYLCASTAGQLNSPLHFGNGTRLTVT.

The CDR3 region is CASTLEGERASYNEQFF. The DNA of the CDR3 is TGTGCCAGCACCCTCGAAGGGGAGCGGGCATCCTACAATGAGCAGTTCTTC. V is TRBV27 and J is TRBJ2-1; TRBD2 might be the D (6 bases). Trimming removed 7 bases from V and 1 base from J, with 20 bases in between. Germline values: CDR1 MNHEY, CDR2 SMNVEV (reference sequence). This CDR3 has 17 residues.

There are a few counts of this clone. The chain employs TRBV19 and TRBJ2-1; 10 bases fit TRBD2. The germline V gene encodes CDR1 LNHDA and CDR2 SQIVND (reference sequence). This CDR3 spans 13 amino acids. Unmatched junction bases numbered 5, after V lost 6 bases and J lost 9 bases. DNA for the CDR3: TGTGCCAGTAGCACGAGCGGGAGGGGTGAGCAGTTCTTC. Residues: CASSTSGRGEQFF.

The CDR3 loop is CATTDRAAGYTF. The DNA for the CDR3 is TGTGCCACAACGGACAGGGCGGCTGGCTACACCTTC. The rearrangement uses TRBV10-3 and TRBJ1-2; 8 bases fit TRBD1. Per germline, CDR1 ENHRY and CDR2 SYGVKD. This CDR3 has 12 amino acids. After removal of 10 bases from V and 7 bases from J, the junction contained 8 bases not matched to a gene.

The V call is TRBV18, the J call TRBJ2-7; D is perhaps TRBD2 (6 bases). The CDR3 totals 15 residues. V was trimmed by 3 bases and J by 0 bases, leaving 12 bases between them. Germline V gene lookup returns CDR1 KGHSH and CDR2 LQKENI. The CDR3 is CASSPAGRRSYEQYF. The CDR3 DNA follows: TGTGCCAGCTCACCCGCGGGACGTCGCTCCTACGAGCAGTACTTC.

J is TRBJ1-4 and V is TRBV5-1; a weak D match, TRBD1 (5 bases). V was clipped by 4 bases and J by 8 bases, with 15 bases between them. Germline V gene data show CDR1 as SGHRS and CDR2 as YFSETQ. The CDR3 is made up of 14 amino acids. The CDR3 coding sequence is TGCGCCAGCAGCCAACAGGAAAACGGCGAAAAACTGTTTTTT. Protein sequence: CASSQQENGEKLFF.

DNA of the CDR3: TGTGCCAGCAGCTATCAACAGCAGGGGGCTGGGGAGCAGTACTTC. As protein: CASSYQQQGAGEQYF. The chain carries TRBV11-2 and TRBJ2-7, with TRBD1 matching 8 bases. Looked up from germline, CDR1 is SGHAT and CDR2 is FQNNGV. The CDR3 length is 15 residues. Trimming removed 4 bases from V and 7 bases from J; junction bases left unmatched: 12.

CDR3 sequence (DNA): TGTGCCAGCAGCTTAAACAGGGGCCCTGAAAAACTGTTTTTT. Protein sequence: CASSLNRGPEKLFF. V gene TRBV11-2 combines with J gene TRBJ1-4, with TRBD1 matching over 7 bases. Germline-derived CDR1 and CDR2 are SGHAT and FQNNGV. The CDR3 runs to 14 residues. J lost 7 bases, V lost 2 bases, and 4 bases had no gene match.

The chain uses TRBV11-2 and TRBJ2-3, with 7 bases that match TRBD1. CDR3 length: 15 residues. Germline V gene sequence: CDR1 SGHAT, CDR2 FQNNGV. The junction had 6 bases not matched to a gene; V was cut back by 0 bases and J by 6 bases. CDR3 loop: CASSLDVKGADTQYF. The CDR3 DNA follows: TGTGCCAGCAGCTTAGATGTTAAGGGGGCGGATACGCAGTATTTT.

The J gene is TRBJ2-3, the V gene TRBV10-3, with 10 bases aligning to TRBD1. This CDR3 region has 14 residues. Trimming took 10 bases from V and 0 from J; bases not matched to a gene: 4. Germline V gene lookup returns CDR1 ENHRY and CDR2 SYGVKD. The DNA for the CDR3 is TGTGCCACCCGACAGGGGGCTAGCACAGATACGCAGTATTTT. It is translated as CATRQGASTDTQYF.

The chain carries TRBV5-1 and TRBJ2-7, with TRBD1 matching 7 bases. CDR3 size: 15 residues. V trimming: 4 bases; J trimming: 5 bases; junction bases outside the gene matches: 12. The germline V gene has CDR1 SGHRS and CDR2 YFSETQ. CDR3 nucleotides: TGCGCCAGCAGCCTTAACCTCGCCGGGACAGACGAGCAGTACTTC. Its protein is CASSLNLAGTDEQYF.

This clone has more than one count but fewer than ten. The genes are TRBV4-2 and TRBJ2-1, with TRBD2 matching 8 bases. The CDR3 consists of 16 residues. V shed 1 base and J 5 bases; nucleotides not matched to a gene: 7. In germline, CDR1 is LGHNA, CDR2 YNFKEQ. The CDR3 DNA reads TGTGCCAGCAGCCAAGTTAGAGCGGGGGTAGACAATGAGCAGTTCTTC. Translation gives CASSQVRAGVDNEQFF.

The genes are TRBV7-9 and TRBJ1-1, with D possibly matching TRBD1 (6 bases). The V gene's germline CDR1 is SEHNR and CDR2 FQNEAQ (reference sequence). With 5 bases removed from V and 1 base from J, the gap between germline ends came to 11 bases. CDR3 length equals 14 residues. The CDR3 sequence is CASSTRGGNTEAFF. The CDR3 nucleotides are TGTGCCAGCAGCACGAGGGGGGGGAACACTGAAGCTTTCTTT.

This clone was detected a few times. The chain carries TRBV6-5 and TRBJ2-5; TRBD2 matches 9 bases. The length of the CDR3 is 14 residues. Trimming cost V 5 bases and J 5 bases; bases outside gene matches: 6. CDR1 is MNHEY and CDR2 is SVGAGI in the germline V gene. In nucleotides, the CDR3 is TGTGCCAGCAGTGGGGGAGCGGGGGGTGAGACCCAGTACTTC. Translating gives CASSGGAGGETQYF.

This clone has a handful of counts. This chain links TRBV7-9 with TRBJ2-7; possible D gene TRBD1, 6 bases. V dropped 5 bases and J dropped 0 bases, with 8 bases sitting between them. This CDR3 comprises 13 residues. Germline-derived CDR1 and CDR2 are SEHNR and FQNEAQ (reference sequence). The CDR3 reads CASSLDSSYEQYF. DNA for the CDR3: TGTGCCAGCAGCCTGGACAGCTCCTACGAGCAGTACTTC.

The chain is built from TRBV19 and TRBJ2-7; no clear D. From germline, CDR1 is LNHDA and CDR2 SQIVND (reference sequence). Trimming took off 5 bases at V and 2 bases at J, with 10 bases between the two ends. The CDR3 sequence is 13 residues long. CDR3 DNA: TGTGCCAGTAGTCTTTCAGGAACCTACGAGCAGTACTTC. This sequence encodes CASSLSGTYEQYF. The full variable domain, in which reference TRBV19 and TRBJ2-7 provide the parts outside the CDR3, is DGGITQSPKYLFRKEGQNVTLSCEQNLNHDAMYWYRQDPGQGLRLIYYSQIVNDFQKGDIAEGYSVSREKKESFPLTVTSAQKNPTAFYLCASSLSGTYEQYFGPGTRLTVT.

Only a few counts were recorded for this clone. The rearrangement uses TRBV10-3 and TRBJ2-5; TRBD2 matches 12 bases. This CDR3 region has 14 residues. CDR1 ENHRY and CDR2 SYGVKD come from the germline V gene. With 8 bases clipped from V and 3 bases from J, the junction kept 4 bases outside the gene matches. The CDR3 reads CAIAGLAGKETQYF. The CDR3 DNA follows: TGTGCCATCGCAGGACTAGCGGGGAAAGAGACCCAGTACTTC.

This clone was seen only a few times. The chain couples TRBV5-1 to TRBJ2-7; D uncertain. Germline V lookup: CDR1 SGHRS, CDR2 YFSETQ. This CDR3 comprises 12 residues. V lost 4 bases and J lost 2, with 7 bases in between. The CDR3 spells CASSARTYEQYF. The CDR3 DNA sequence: TGCGCCAGCAGCGCCAGAACCTACGAGCAGTACTTC.

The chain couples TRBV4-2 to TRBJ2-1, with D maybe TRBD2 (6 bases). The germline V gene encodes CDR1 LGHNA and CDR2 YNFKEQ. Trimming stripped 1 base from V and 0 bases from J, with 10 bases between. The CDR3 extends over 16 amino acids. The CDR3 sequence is CASSQASASSYNEQFF. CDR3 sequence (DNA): TGTGCCAGCAGCCAAGCTAGCGCAAGCTCCTACAATGAGCAGTTCTTC.